A selection of T cell receptor beta chains follows, all from one sample in a study of CD8 T cells in ankylosing spondylitis. TCRdb re-called the 5' RACE reads with MiXCR, one entry per CDR3 protein. Here the sample spans some 250,000 distinct CDR3 sequences, around 25% being singletons. Sequencing input: blood, either unsorted or a sorted T cell fraction (not recorded which). The source is a male donor with ankylosing spondylitis or in good health (not recorded which). Each CDR3 is given with its conserved first and last residue. Each record gives: D gene, J gene, V gene, clone size, CDR3 protein, CDR3 DNA. A D gene is named only where the DNA matches it firmly. Only part of the rows carry a size: once, few, many, or a class if the clone is expanded.

>-|TRBJ2-3|TRBV7-6|-
CASSPRIMADTQYF
TGTGCCAGCAGCCCACGAATCATGGCAGATACGCAGTATTTT
>-|TRBJ1-5|TRBV10-1|many
CGDPASNQPQHF
TGCGGAGACCCGGCGAGCAATCAGCCCCAGCATTTT
>-|TRBJ1-2|TRBV6-5|few
CASSYSKFGHYGYTF
TGTGCCAGCAGTTACTCAAAGTTCGGACATTATGGCTACACCTTC
>-|TRBJ2-3|TRBV5-1|-
CASSLEENTDTQYF
TGCGCCAGCAGCTTGGAAGAGAACACAGATACGCAGTATTTT
>-|TRBJ2-3|TRBV13|many
CASSTRQNRADTQYF
TGTGCCAGCAGCACTCGCCAAAACAGGGCCGATACGCAGTATTTT
>-|TRBJ2-6|TRBV5-1|-
CASSRGAGLISGANVLTF
TGCGCCAGCAGCCGGGGTGCCGGACTAATCTCTGGGGCCAACGTCCTGACTTTC
>-|TRBJ1-5|TRBV6-1|few
CASRIYSNQPQHF
TGTGCCAGCAGAATCTATAGCAATCAGCCCCAGCATTTT
>-|TRBJ2-1|TRBV20-1|many
CSARRGTPNNEQFF
TGCAGTGCTAGAAGGGGGACACCTAACAATGAGCAGTTCTTC
>TRBD2|TRBJ2-2|TRBV6-1|-
CASSDPGTSTGELFF
TGTGCCAGCAGTGACCCCGGGACTAGCACCGGGGAGCTGTTTTTT
>TRBD1|TRBJ1-1|TRBV10-1|-
CASSQGGRSTEAFF
TGCGCCAGCTCCCAGGGGGGCCGGTCCACTGAAGCTTTCTTT
>-|TRBJ2-2|TRBV7-6|-
CASSQNRGGTGELFF
TGTGCCAGCAGCCAAAACAGGGGGGGAACCGGGGAGCTGTTTTTT
>-|TRBJ2-5|TRBV2|few
CASRAQQQETQYF
TGTGCCAGCAGGGCTCAACAACAAGAGACCCAGTACTTC
>-|TRBJ1-2|TRBV20-1|many
CSARYGYTF
TGCAGTGCTAGATATGGCTACACCTTC
>-|TRBJ2-3|TRBV7-9|-
CASAPYSTDTQYF
TGTGCCAGCGCCCCCTATAGCACAGATACGCAGTATTTT
>-|TRBJ1-3|TRBV2|few
CASRKGGGLDSGNTIYF
TGTGCCAGCAGGAAAGGCGGGGGGCTCGACTCTGGAAACACCATATATTTT
>-|TRBJ2-7|TRBV28|-
CASTPRGDGSSYEQYF
TGTGCCAGCACTCCTAGGGGGGACGGAAGCTCCTACGAGCAGTACTTC
>-|TRBJ1-2|TRBV10-3|few
CAISESYREDGYTF
TGTGCCATCAGTGAGTCGTACAGGGAGGATGGCTACACCTTC
>-|TRBJ1-4|TRBV12-3/TRBV12-4|many
CASSFRTTNEKLFF
TGTGCCAGCAGTTTCCGTACGACTAATGAAAAACTGTTTTTT
>-|TRBJ2-5|TRBV2|-
CASSGLEGETQYF
TGTGCCAGCAGTGGTCTAGAGGGGGAGACCCAGTACTTC
>-|TRBJ1-1|TRBV15|many
CATSRGGGQMNTEAFF
TGTGCCACCAGCAGAGGAGGGGGGCAGATGAACACTGAAGCTTTCTTT
>-|TRBJ2-5|TRBV4-2|-
CASSQTLQGHQETQYF
TGTGCCAGCAGCCAAACCCTGCAAGGGCATCAAGAGACCCAGTACTTC
>-|TRBJ1-6|TRBV20-1|-
CSALTGPYNSPLHF
TGCAGTGCCTTGACAGGCCCCTATAATTCACCCCTCCACTTT
>TRBD1|TRBJ2-3|TRBV24-1|many
CATSDFPRTGGTDTQYF
TGTGCCACCAGTGACTTCCCTCGGACAGGGGGAACAGATACGCAGTATTTT
>-|TRBJ2-1|TRBV5-1|-
CASSLDFGGDYNEQFF
TGCGCCAGCAGCTTGGATTTCGGGGGAGACTACAATGAGCAGTTCTTC
>TRBD2|TRBJ2-3|TRBV20-1|few
CSASYSGLALLTDTQYF
TGCAGTGCCTCTTACTCGGGACTAGCGCTCCTCACAGATACGCAGTATTTT
>-|TRBJ2-7|TRBV20-1|-
CSAPPGPYEQYF
TGCAGTGCTCCCCCCGGGCCCTACGAGCAGTACTTC
>-|TRBJ1-3|TRBV29-1|many
CSVEERVPANTIYF
TGCAGCGTTGAAGAGAGGGTCCCGGCAAACACCATATATTTT
>TRBD2|TRBJ2-1|TRBV29-1|few
CLVRGLAGQSSYNEQFF
TGCCTAGTCCGGGGACTAGCGGGTCAGAGCTCCTACAATGAGCAGTTCTTC
>-|TRBJ1-1|TRBV4-1|-
CASSLDVRGASEAFF
TGCGCCAGCAGCCTGGATGTTAGAGGGGCGTCTGAAGCTTTCTTT
>TRBD2|TRBJ2-7|TRBV6-5|once
CASSTTLAGSAYEQYF
TGTGCCAGCAGTACTACACTAGCGGGGTCCGCCTACGAGCAGTACTTC
>TRBD1|TRBJ2-7|TRBV20-1|-
CSARGDRENPYEQYF
TGCAGTGCTAGAGGGGACAGGGAGAATCCCTACGAGCAGTACTTC
>-|TRBJ2-1|TRBV6-5|-
CASSYTSSYNEQFF
TGTGCCAGCAGTTACACGAGCTCCTACAATGAGCAGTTCTTC
>-|TRBJ2-3|TRBV12-3/TRBV12-4|many
CASSMGGGSTDTQYF
TGTGCCAGCAGCATGGGGGGCGGAAGCACAGATACGCAGTATTTT
>-|TRBJ2-7|TRBV7-2|-
CASSLGVSAEQYF
TGTGCCAGCAGCTTAGGGGTCTCGGCCGAGCAGTACTTC
>TRBD2|TRBJ2-5|TRBV20-1|few
CSARDPRAGGQETQYF
TGCAGTGCTAGAGATCCTCGAGCGGGGGGCCAAGAGACCCAGTACTTC
>TRBD1|TRBJ1-6|TRBV5-3|many
CARSLGIGQDAIPSSDSPLHF
TGTGCCAGAAGCTTGGGAATCGGACAGGACGCTATCCCCTCCTCTGATTCACCCCTCCACTTT
>-|TRBJ2-7|TRBV20-1|many
CSARLRAYEQYF
TGCAGTGCTAGATTGCGCGCCTACGAGCAGTACTTC
>-|TRBJ2-7|TRBV10-3|-
CAISRDSGSYEQYF
TGTGCCATCAGCAGGGACTCCGGCTCCTACGAGCAGTACTTC
>TRBD2|TRBJ2-5|TRBV6-1|few
CASRIAGGRETQYF
TGTGCCAGCAGGATAGCGGGGGGGCGAGAGACCCAGTACTTC
>-|TRBJ1-1|TRBV20-1|many
CSARDAGMNTEAFF
TGCAGTGCTAGAGATGCAGGAATGAACACTGAAGCTTTCTTT
>-|TRBJ2-5|TRBV20-1|-
CSARLGRQETQYF
TGCAGTGCTAGGTTGGGTAGGCAAGAGACCCAGTACTTC
>-|TRBJ1-6|TRBV28|many
CASSLRGSGGYNSPLHF
TGTGCCAGCAGTTTAAGAGGGAGCGGGGGGTATAATTCACCCCTCCACTTT
>-|TRBJ2-2|TRBV6-5|-
CTSSSHTGELFF
TGCACAAGCTCGTCTCACACCGGGGAGCTGTTTTTT
>TRBD2|TRBJ2-5|TRBV3-1|few
CASSQEGPAGGQETQYF
TGTGCCAGCAGCCAAGAGGGACCAGCGGGGGGGCAAGAGACCCAGTACTTC
>TRBD2|TRBJ2-5|TRBV2|-
CASSDPSGQETQYF
TGTGCCAGCAGTGACCCTAGCGGCCAAGAGACCCAGTACTTC
>-|TRBJ1-5|TRBV20-1|-
CSATFGSNQPQHF
TGCAGTGCTACTTTCGGGAGCAATCAGCCCCAGCATTTT
>TRBD2|TRBJ2-7|TRBV12-3/TRBV12-4|-
CASSWGLASEQYF
TGTGCCAGCAGTTGGGGACTAGCTTCCGAGCAGTACTTC
>-|TRBJ2-5|TRBV10-3|few
CAISDTGAETQYF
TGTGCCATCAGTGATACAGGAGCAGAGACCCAGTACTTC
>-|TRBJ2-2|TRBV5-4|many
CASSPEAEANTGELFF
TGTGCCAGCAGCCCGGAGGCAGAGGCGAACACCGGGGAGCTGTTTTTT
>TRBD2|TRBJ2-7|TRBV20-1|-
CSADLSGGSYEQHF
TGCAGTGCCGACTTGAGCGGGGGAAGCTACGAGCAGCACTTC
>TRBD1|TRBJ2-1|TRBV10-3|few
CAISEARDSHNEQFF
TGTGCCATCAGTGAGGCCCGGGACAGCCACAATGAGCAGTTCTTC
>TRBD2|TRBJ2-5|TRBV4-2|many
CASSQDLVAGGRETQYF
TGTGCCAGCAGCCAAGATCTGGTAGCGGGGGGTAGGGAGACCCAGTACTTC
>TRBD1|TRBJ1-1|TRBV6-1|-
CAAGGATGATEAFF
TGTGCCGCCGGGGGTGCAACAGGGGCCACTGAAGCTTTCTTT
>-|TRBJ2-7|TRBV28|-
CASSLPQHNSYEQYF
TGTGCCAGCAGTTTGCCCCAACACAACTCCTACGAGCAGTACTTC
>-|TRBJ1-6|TRBV7-2|-
CASSLADSPLHF
TGTGCCAGCAGCTTAGCGGATTCACCCCTCCACTTT
>TRBD1|TRBJ1-6|TRBV11-2|many
CASRSTGRGRSPLHF
TGTGCCAGCAGATCGACAGGGCGCGGGCGGTCACCCCTCCACTTT
>TRBD1|TRBJ2-7|TRBV5-1|many
CASSQRTGVYEQYF
TGCGCCAGCAGCCAAAGGACAGGAGTCTACGAGCAGTACTTC